Listed below are T cell receptor beta chains from one sample, sequenced in a study of T-cell memory formation after mild COVID-19. TCRdb passed the 5' RACE reads through MiXCR, listing each CDR3 protein once. This sample yields about 350,000 distinct CDR3 sequences, of which approximately 13% are seen a single time; around a fifth belongs to the top ten. Sequencing used PBMCs or a T cell subset sorted from them (not recorded which). Receptors were obtained from a man between 18 and 35 years old who had mild COVID-19 (a few samples of this study predate the infection). Cell type and time point are not known. CDR3s include the opening cysteine and the closing phenylalanine or tryptophan. Fields, in order: clone size, V gene, D gene, J gene, CDR3 DNA, CDR3 protein. D genes are given only for firm matches. A clone size is listed for some rows: how often the clone was seen (once, few, many), or a class if it is expanded.

>few|TRBV7-9|.|TRBJ1-6
TGTGCCAGCAGCTTAGCACCGGGGAAGTCCTATAATTCACCCCTCCACTTT
CASSLAPGKSYNSPLHF
>.|TRBV12-3/TRBV12-4|.|TRBJ2-4
TGTGCCAGCAGTTTAGGTAGCGGCAAAAACATTCAGTACTTC
CASSLGSGKNIQYF
>.|TRBV7-6|TRBD2|TRBJ2-7
TGTGCCAGCAGCTTAGCAGCGGGGCCTCGGAGGTACGAGCAGTACTTC
CASSLAAGPRRYEQYF
>.|TRBV7-3|.|TRBJ1-1
TGTGCCAGCAGCTTAACGTACAGGTTAACTGAAGCTTTCTTT
CASSLTYRLTEAFF
>few|TRBV28|.|TRBJ1-6
TGTGCCAGCAGCATAACAGGAGACAATTCACCCCTCCACTTT
CASSITGDNSPLHF
>.|TRBV2|.|TRBJ1-1
TGTGCCAGCAGTTACCAGTCCAGCGACACTGAAGCTTTCTTT
CASSYQSSDTEAFF
>.|TRBV2|.|TRBJ2-3
TGTGCCAGCAGTCCCCTTTTTGGAGATACGCAGTATTTT
CASSPLFGDTQYF
>.|TRBV7-9|TRBD1|TRBJ2-1
TGTGCCAGCAGCCCCGACAGGGGACTCCCCTACAATGAGCAGTTCTTC
CASSPDRGLPYNEQFF
>once|TRBV5-1|.|TRBJ1-4
TGCGCCAGCAGCTTTACAGCGACGTTGGAAAAACTGTTTTTT
CASSFTATLEKLFF
>.|TRBV7-6|TRBD1|TRBJ1-1
TGTGCCAGCAGCTTAGGTAAAGGGGGCGCAGCTGAAGCTTTCTTT
CASSLGKGGAAEAFF
>.|TRBV10-3|TRBD1|TRBJ2-7
TGTGCCATCAGCGAAGGACAGGCGGGCGTTCTGTGTTCCTACGAGCAGTACTTC
CAISEGQAGVLCSYEQYF
>.|TRBV7-8|.|TRBJ1-2
TGTGCCAGCAGCTCATTTCACCGGGACGTATTTTACTATGGCTACACCTTC
CASSSFHRDVFYYGYTF
>few|TRBV12-3/TRBV12-4|.|TRBJ1-3
TGTGCCAGCAGGTCTCAGGGCCAGCCTGGAAACACCATATATTTT
CASRSQGQPGNTIYF
>.|TRBV18|TRBD1|TRBJ1-5
TGTGCCAGCTCACCGGGGACAGGGATGTTTCAGCCCCAGCATTTT
CASSPGTGMFQPQHF
>few|TRBV18|.|TRBJ1-2
TGTGCCAGCTCACCACAGTCTCTCAGGGGAGGGGGCTACACCTTC
CASSPQSLRGGGYTF
>few|TRBV29-1|.|TRBJ2-4
TGCAGCGTTGAAGATAAGCAGAACCGGGTGGGCATTCAGTACTTC
CSVEDKQNRVGIQYF
>few|TRBV5-1|.|TRBJ2-5
TGCGCCAGCAGCTTGGAGGGGGGTGGCAAGACCCAGTACTTC
CASSLEGGGKTQYF
>few|TRBV7-3|TRBD2|TRBJ2-1
TGTGCCAGCAGCAGCGGGGGGTTAAGCTCCTACAATGAGCAGTTCTTC
CASSSGGLSSYNEQFF
>few|TRBV28|TRBD1|TRBJ1-1
TGTGCCAGCAGTGCTCCCGGGACAGGGGATGCTTTCTTT
CASSAPGTGDAFF
>few|TRBV7-3|.|TRBJ2-2
TGTGCCAGCAGCCCCGTCCGACTAGTCAACACCGGGGAGCTGTTTTTT
CASSPVRLVNTGELFF
>few|TRBV6-6|.|TRBJ1-2
TGTGCCAGCAGGGGGGTTATTACGGATGGCTACACCTTC
CASRGVITDGYTF
>.|TRBV4-1|.|TRBJ2-3
TGCGCCAGCAGCCAAGAACATTTTTTTGATACGCAGTATTTT
CASSQEHFFDTQYF
>many|TRBV7-9|TRBD1|TRBJ2-4
TGTGCCAGCAGCCGATGGACAGGGTTTCTAGCCAAAAACATTCAGTACTTC
CASSRWTGFLAKNIQYF
>many|TRBV5-1|.|TRBJ1-1
TGCGCCAGCAGCCCAGTAACTATGAACACTGAAGCTTTCTTT
CASSPVTMNTEAFF
>.|TRBV10-3|.|TRBJ2-2
TGTGCCATCAGTGAGTTTTCTGCGAACACCGGGGAGCTGTTTTTT
CAISEFSANTGELFF
>many|TRBV12-3/TRBV12-4|.|TRBJ2-1
TGTGCCAGCAGTCTCCGAGGAAGGCAGGCCGTCTCCTACAATGAGCAGTTCTTC
CASSLRGRQAVSYNEQFF
>.|TRBV4-1|.|TRBJ1-5
TGCGCCAGCAGCCAAGTTTTCTTGGGTCAGCCCCAGCATTTT
CASSQVFLGQPQHF
>.|TRBV4-1|.|TRBJ1-2
TGCGCCAGCAGCCAAGAGCTGGGGGGTGGCTACACCTTC
CASSQELGGGYTF
>many|TRBV7-2|.|TRBJ2-5
TGTGCCAGCAGCTTTGCCGGGGCGGAGGAGACCCAGTACTTC
CASSFAGAEETQYF
>few|TRBV7-2|TRBD1|TRBJ2-7
TGTGCCAGCAGCTCGCGGACAGGGGGGGCCTACGAGCAGTACTTC
CASSSRTGGAYEQYF
>.|TRBV5-1|TRBD1|TRBJ2-7
TGCGCCAGCAGCGCTACAGGGGCCCGTACCTACGAGCAGTACTTC
CASSATGARTYEQYF
>few|TRBV7-6|.|TRBJ1-1
TGTGCCAGCAGCTATAGAGCTGCCACTGAAGCTTTCTTT
CASSYRAATEAFF
>.|TRBV6-1|.|TRBJ1-2
TGTGCCAGCAGTGAAGAATGGTTTTGGGGCTACACCTTC
CASSEEWFWGYTF
>many|TRBV6-6|TRBD2|TRBJ2-3
TGTGCCAGCAGTTACCCCCTCCCGGGACTAGCGGGGGGCTTCACAGATACGCAGTATTTT
CASSYPLPGLAGGFTDTQYF
>.|TRBV20-1|TRBD1|TRBJ1-1
TGCAGTGCTAGGCAGGGGGCTAAAAACACTGAAGCTTTCTTT
CSARQGAKNTEAFF
>few|TRBV5-1|.|TRBJ2-3
TGCGCCAGCAGCTTGCTGCTAGCTAGCACAGATACGCAGTATTTT
CASSLLLASTDTQYF
>many|TRBV25-1|.|TRBJ2-5
TGTGCCAGCAGTGAATTAGTAGTCGGGGAGACCCAGTACTTC
CASSELVVGETQYF
>.|TRBV14|.|TRBJ2-7
TGTGTAGCCAGAACTTTCTACGAGCAGTACTTC
CVARTFYEQYF
>.|TRBV2|.|TRBJ1-3
TGTGCCAGCAGTGTTCGGAACGCTGGGGAAAACACCATATATTTT
CASSVRNAGENTIYF
>.|TRBV12-3/TRBV12-4|TRBD1|TRBJ2-2
TGTGCCAGCAATGCTGACAGGGGTAACACCGGGGAGCTGTTTTTT
CASNADRGNTGELFF
>once|TRBV25-1|.|TRBJ1-1
TGTGCCAGCAGTCCCCCGCAGGTGGAACACATGAACACTGAAGCTTTCTTT
CASSPPQVEHMNTEAFF
>.|TRBV6-2/TRBV6-3|TRBD1|TRBJ2-2
TGTGCCAGCGCGGGACAGGGATTTTCAGGGGAGCTGTTTTTT
CASAGQGFSGELFF
>.|TRBV2|TRBD2|TRBJ2-1
TGTGCCAGCAGTAGGACAAGCGGGGGCAATGAGCAGTTCTTC
CASSRTSGGNEQFF
>.|TRBV4-3|.|TRBJ2-3
TGCGCCAGCAGCCAAGATTGGGGAGGCACAGATACGCAGTATTTT
CASSQDWGGTDTQYF
>.|TRBV19|.|TRBJ2-2
TGTGCCAGTAGTCAAAGCCTGGGTTTGGGTTACACCGGGGAGCTGTTTTTT
CASSQSLGLGYTGELFF
>.|TRBV10-3|TRBD1|TRBJ1-6
TGTGCCATCAGTGGCGGACAGGGGAATTCACCCCTCCACTTT
CAISGGQGNSPLHF
>.|TRBV21-1|.|TRBJ2-5
TGTGCCAGCAGCGAAGACAGGGGAGACGTCGAGACCCAGTACTTC
CASSEDRGDVETQYF
>.|TRBV4-1|.|TRBJ1-2
TGCGCCAGCAGCTCAGGGGCTTACGATGGCTACACCTTC
CASSSGAYDGYTF
>.|TRBV4-3|TRBD1|TRBJ1-6
TGCGCCAGCAGCCAAGTTCAGGGGGCCCTCTCCTATAATTCACCCCTCCACTTT
CASSQVQGALSYNSPLHF
>.|TRBV5-1|.|TRBJ1-2
TGCGCCAGCAGCTTGGCCGGGGTAGGGGCCTATGGCTACACCTTC
CASSLAGVGAYGYTF
>.|TRBV12-3/TRBV12-4|.|TRBJ2-7
TGTGCCAGCAGTGGGGCCGGGGGCCTCTACGAGCAGTACTTC
CASSGAGGLYEQYF
>many|TRBV24-1|.|TRBJ2-3
TGTGCCACCGCAGGGAACACAGATACGCAGTATTTT
CATAGNTDTQYF
>.|TRBV6-1|.|TRBJ1-5
TGTGCCAGCAACGGGGACGCCCGGCAGCCCCAGCATTTT
CASNGDARQPQHF
>many|TRBV12-3/TRBV12-4|.|TRBJ2-6
TGTGCCAGCAGTTTTGGGCAGGATAATTCTGGGGCCAACGTCCTGACTTTC
CASSFGQDNSGANVLTF
>.|TRBV6-5|.|TRBJ2-5
TGTGCCAGCACCCAGCCGGGTAGTCGGGGCGGGACCCAGTACTTC
CASTQPGSRGGTQYF
>many|TRBV20-1|.|TRBJ2-5
TGCAGTGCTAGGTCAGGAGGGGGCTGGGAGACCCAGTACTTC
CSARSGGGWETQYF
>.|TRBV10-3|.|TRBJ1-1
TGTGCCATCAGTGCCGACCAGACAAGTAGGGGCACTGAAGCTTTCTTT
CAISADQTSRGTEAFF